A selection of T cell receptor beta chains follows, all from one sample in a study of PD-L1 blockade in urothelial cancer. Assay: immunoSEQ multiplex PCR; the TCRdb copy retains only in-frame clones and omits some. The sample holds around 68,000 clones, roughly 77% seen once. Sequencing was performed on PBMCs, taken around atezolizumab (anti-PD-L1) treatment. The origin of the receptors is a man aged 65 to 79 with urothelial cancer. Each CDR3 is given with its conserved first and last residue. D genes are given only for firm matches. The listing skips clone size in some rows; elsewhere it reads once, few, many or a size class.

v_gene	abundance	d_gene	j_gene	CDR3nt	CDR3aa
TRBV19	NA	NA	TRBJ1-1	TGTGCCAGTAGTATAGATCGGGCTTTGTGGGGGGTTTTTCACACTGAAGCTTTCTTT	CASSIDRALWGVFHTEAFF
TRBV19	few	NA	TRBJ1-2	TGTGCCAGTAGTTCCGACAGGAACAGCTATGGCTACACCTTC	CASSSDRNSYGYTF
TRBV19	NA	NA	TRBJ2-4	TGTGCCAGTAGTCCGGCGGAGCTAGCCAAAAACATTCAGTACTTC	CASSPAELAKNIQYF
TRBV28	once	NA	TRBJ2-2	TGTGCCAGCAGCCGCCCTGGGGCCATGAACACCGGGGAGCTGTTTTTT	CASSRPGAMNTGELFF
TRBV20-1	NA	NA	TRBJ1-2	TGCAGTGCTAGCGACCCTGGGCACTACACCTTC	CSASDPGHYTF
TRBV6-5	once	TRBD1	TRBJ2-7	TGTGCCACCCTGCCGGGACAGGGTTCCTCCTACGAGCAGTACTTC	CATLPGQGSSYEQYF
TRBV7-9	NA	TRBD2	TRBJ2-1	TGTGCCAGCAGCTTAGCCATCGGGACTAGCGGGACCCGGGAGCAGTTCTTC	CASSLAIGTSGTREQFF
TRBV19	NA	NA	TRBJ2-3	TGTGCCAGTAGTCTCAACTCCGTGGATACGCAGTATTTT	CASSLNSVDTQYF
TRBV4-3	NA	TRBD2	TRBJ2-1	TGCGCCAGCAGCCAAGATGGTCTAGCGGGAAGCAATGAGCAGTTCTTC	CASSQDGLAGSNEQFF
TRBV7-2	NA	NA	TRBJ2-1	TGTGCCAGCAGCTTTTTCTTGCCTTCCCGGACTAAGCTCGCAGGTGAGCAGTTCTTC	CASSFFLPSRTKLAGEQFF
TRBV4-1	NA	TRBD2	TRBJ2-7	TGCGCCAGCAGCCAAGATCGGGGGGCCTACGAGCAGTACTTC	CASSQDRGAYEQYF